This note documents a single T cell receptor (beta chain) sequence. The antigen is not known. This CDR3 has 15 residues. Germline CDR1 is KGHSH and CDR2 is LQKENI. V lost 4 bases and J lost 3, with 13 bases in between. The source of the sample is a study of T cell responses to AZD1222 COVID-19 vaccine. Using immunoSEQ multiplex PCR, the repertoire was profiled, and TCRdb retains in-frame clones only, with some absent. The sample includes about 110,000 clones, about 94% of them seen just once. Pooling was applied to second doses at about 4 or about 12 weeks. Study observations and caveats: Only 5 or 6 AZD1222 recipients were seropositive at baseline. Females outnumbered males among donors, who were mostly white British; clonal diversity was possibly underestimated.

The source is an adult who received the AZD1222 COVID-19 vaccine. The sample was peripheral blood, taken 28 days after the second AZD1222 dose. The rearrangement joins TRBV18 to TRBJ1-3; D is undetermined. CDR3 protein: CASSRTDAGGNTIYF. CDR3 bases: TGTGCCAGCTCACGTACAGACGCTGGTGGAAACACCATATATTTT.